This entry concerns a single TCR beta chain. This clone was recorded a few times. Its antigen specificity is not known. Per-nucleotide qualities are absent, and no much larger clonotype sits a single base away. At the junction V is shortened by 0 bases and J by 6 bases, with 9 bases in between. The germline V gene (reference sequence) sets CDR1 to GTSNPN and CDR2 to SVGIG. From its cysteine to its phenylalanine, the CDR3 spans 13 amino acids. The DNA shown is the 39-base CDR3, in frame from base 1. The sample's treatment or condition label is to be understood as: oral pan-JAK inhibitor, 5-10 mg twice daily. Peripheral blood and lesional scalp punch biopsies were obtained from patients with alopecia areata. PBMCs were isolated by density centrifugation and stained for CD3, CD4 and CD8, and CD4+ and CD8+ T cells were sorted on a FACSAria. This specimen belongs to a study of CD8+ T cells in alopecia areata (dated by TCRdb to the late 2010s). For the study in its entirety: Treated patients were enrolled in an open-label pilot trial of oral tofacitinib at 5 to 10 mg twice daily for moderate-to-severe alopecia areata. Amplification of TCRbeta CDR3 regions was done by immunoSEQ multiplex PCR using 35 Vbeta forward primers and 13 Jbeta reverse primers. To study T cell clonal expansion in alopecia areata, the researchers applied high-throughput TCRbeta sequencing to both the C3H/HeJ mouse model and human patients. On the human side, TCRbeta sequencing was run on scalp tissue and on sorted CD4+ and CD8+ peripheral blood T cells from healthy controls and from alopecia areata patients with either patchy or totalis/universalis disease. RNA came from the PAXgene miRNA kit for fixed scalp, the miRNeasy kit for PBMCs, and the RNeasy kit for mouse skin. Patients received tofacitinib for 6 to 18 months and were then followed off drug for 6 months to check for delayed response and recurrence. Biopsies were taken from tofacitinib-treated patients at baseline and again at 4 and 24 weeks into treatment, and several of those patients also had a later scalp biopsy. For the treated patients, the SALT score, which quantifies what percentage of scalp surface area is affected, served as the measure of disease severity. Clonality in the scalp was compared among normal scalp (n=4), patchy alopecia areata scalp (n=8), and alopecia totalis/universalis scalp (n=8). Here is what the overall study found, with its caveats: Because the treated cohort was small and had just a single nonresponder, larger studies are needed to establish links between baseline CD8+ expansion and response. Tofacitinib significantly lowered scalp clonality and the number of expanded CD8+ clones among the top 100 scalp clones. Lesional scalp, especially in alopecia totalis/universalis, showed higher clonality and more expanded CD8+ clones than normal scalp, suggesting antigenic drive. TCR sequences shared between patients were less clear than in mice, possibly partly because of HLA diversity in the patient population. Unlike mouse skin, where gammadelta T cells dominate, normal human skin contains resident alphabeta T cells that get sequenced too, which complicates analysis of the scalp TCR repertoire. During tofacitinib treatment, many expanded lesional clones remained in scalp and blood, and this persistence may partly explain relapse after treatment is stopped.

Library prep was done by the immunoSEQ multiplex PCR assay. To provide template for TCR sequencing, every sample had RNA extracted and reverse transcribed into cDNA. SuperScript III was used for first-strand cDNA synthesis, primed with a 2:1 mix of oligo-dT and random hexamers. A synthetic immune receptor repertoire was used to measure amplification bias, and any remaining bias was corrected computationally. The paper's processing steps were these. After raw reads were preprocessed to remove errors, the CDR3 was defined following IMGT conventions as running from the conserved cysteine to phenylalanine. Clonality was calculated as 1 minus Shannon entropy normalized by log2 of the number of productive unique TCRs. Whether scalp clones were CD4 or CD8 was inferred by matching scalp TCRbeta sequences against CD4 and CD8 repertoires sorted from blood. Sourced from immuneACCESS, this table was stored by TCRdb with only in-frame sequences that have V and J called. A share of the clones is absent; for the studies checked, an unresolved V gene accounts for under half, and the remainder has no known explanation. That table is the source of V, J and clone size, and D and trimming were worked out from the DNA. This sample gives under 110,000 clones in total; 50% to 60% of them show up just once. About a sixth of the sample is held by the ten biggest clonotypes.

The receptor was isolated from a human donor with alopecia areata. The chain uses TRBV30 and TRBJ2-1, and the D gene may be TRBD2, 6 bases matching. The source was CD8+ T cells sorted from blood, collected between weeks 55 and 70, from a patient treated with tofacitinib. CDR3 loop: CAWSVGSGNEQFF. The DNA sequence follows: TGTGCCTGGAGTGTTGGTAGCGGCAATGAGCAGTTCTTC.